This record covers a single T cell receptor (beta chain). Its recognized antigen is unknown. No quality values exist for individual bases; no much larger clone is one base distant. CDR1 and CDR2 are drawn from the germline V gene (reference sequence): SGHNT, YYREEE. V and J are trimmed by 0 bases and 5 bases, and the gene matches miss 5 bases of the junction. From the cysteine through the phenylalanine, the CDR3 covers 14 amino acids. The kept DNA is CDR3 alone, 42 bases in frame from the first base. The sample comes from a study of Ad26.COV2.S vaccination and SARS-CoV-2 variants (dated by TCRdb to the early 2020s). Background for the entire study: Sequencing of the TCRbeta repertoire served to evaluate the specificity and breadth of SARS-CoV-2-reactive T cell receptors following Ad26.COV2.S vaccination. A total of roughly 30 samples were included in the TCR-sequenced set, comprising about 20 Ad26.COV2.S vaccine recipients, 5 placebo recipients and 8 SARS-CoV-2 convalescent individuals. The paper as a whole reports these results and caveats: Vaccine and placebo recipients had similar non-spike TCR breadth, a finding consistent with the vaccine containing only spike. After vaccination, substantial breadth of spike-specific CD8+ and CD4+ T cell responses was reported. Spike-specific TCR breadth was higher in Ad26.COV2.S recipients than in placebo recipients (P = 0.0014). According to the authors, total T cell responses may have been underestimated by the TCR breadth and depth analyses.

The intended sense of this specimen's time point label: individuals recovered from natural SARS-CoV-2 infection. The immunoSEQ Assay was used to sequence TCRbeta CDR3 regions. After extraction, genomic DNA underwent amplification by bias-controlled multiplex PCR, followed by high-throughput sequencing. The published analysis was carried out like this. To quantify the absolute abundance of every unique TCRbeta CDR3 region, sequences were collapsed and filtered. T cell fraction was estimated by normalizing TCRbeta template counts to usable DNA, with usable DNA measured through amplification of reference genes found in all nucleated cells. Repertoire TCRs were annotated as SARS-CoV-2-specific when V gene, CDR3 amino acid sequence and J gene were exactly matched to a known reactive TCR set. The reference SARS-CoV-2 TCR set came from MIRA and was filtered for enrichment in COVID-19-positive ImmuneCODE repertoires, removing public or cross-reactive TCRs. Using the MIRA antigens, annotated TCRs were further analysed by specific ORF or by position within an ORF. Breadth was defined as the number of annotated unique rearrangements divided by the total number of unique productive rearrangements, and depth was defined as the summed frequency of the annotated unique rearrangements. Group comparisons of TCR breadth used two-sided Wilcoxon rank-sum tests. TCRdb mirrors the immuneACCESS table, restricted to in-frame sequences. Some clones are absent from its copies; in checked studies, under half trace to an unresolved V gene, and the reason for the others is unknown. V, J and clone size are taken as reported in that table, and D and trimming were inferred from the DNA itself. The sample table lists about 98,000 clones, 60% to 85% of them with a count of one. Together, the top ten hold around a sixth of the sample.

Material: peripheral blood, obtained after recovery from COVID-19. Rearrangement joined TRBV5-4 to TRBJ2-7, with 7 middle bases fitting TRBD1. The TCR originated in a human donor who had recovered from COVID-19. The CDR3 is CASSLVGGSDEQYF. The DNA sequence is TGTGCCAGCAGCTTGGTAGGGGGCTCGGACGAGCAGTACTTC.